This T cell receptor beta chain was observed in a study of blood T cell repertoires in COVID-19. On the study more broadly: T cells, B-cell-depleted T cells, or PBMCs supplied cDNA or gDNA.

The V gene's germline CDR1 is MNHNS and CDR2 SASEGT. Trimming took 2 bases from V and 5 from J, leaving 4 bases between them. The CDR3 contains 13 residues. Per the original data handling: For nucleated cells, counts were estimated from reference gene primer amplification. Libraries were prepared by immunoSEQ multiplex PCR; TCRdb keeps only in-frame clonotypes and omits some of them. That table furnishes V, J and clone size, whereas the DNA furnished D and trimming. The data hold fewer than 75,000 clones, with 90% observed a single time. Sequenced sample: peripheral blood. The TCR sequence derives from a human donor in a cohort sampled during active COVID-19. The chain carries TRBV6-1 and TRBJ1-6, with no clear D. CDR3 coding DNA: TGTGCCAGCAGTGAAACTAATAATTCACCCCTCCACTTT. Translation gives CASSETNNSPLHF.